This TCR beta chain was sequenced during a study of T cells in Graves' hyperthyroidism and ophthalmopathy. Study-level points and caveats: Ophthalmopathy, as predicted by the model, came a median approximately 5.9 months after the prediction. The majority of expanded thyroid clonotypes above 0.001 also appeared in blood.

This CDR3 contains 15 residues. The germline V gene encodes CDR1 DFQATT and CDR2 SNEGSKA (reference sequence). After removal of 3 bases from V and 4 bases from J, the junction contained 9 bases not matched to a gene. Remarks on this clonotype: Its antigen remains unknown.

Lactation, pregnancy, other autoimmune disease or uncontrolled infection excluded patients. RNA transcripts provided the source from which TCR beta CDR3 regions were amplified. HTBI primers were used for first-round RT-PCR of the TCR CDR3. Each CDR3 protein gets one entry after TCRdb re-called the multiplex PCR reads with MiXCR. The table lists roughly 570,000 distinct CDR3 sequences, 46% of them singletons. Input material: peripheral blood or thyroid tissue (not recorded which). The sequence came from an adult woman with Graves' disease, either hyperthyroidism or ophthalmopathy (not recorded which). The V and J genes are TRBV20-1 and TRBJ2-7; 10 bases agree with TRBD1. This CDR3 reads CSASWTGGTVYEQYF. CDR3 coding DNA: TGCAGTGCTAGCTGGACAGGGGGAACAGTGTACGAGCAGTACTTC.